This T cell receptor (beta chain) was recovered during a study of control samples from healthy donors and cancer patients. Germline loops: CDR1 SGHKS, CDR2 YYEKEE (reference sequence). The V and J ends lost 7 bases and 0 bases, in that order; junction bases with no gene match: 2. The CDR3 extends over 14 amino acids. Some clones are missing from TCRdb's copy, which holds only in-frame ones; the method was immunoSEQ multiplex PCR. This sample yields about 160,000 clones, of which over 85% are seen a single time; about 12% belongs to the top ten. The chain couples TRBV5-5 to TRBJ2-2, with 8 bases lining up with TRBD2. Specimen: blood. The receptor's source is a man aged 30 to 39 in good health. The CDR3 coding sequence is TGTGCCAGCCGGGAGGGGTCGAACACCGGGGAGCTGTTTTTT. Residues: CASREGSNTGELFF. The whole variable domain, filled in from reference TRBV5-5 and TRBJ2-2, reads DAGVTQSPTHLIKTRGQQVTLRCSPISGHKSVSWYQQVLGQGPQFIFQYYEKEERGRGNFPDRFSARQFPNYSSELNVNALLLGDSALYLCASREGSNTGELFFGEGSRLTVL.